Described below is a single TCR beta chain sequence and its context. Its target is unknown. Noted time point: cycle 4 day 1 (C4D1), after 5 to 7 weeks of nivolumab. Every single patient, without exception, relapsed after autologous stem cell transplantation, and brentuximab vedotin exposure varied. The data were produced by immunoSEQ multiplex PCR, yet TCRdb's version contains in-frame clones alone and is incomplete. The data contain tens of thousands of clones, just under 80% of them singletons. The CDR3 spans 13 residues. The V gene lost 5 bases and the J gene lost 0 bases, with 7 bases spanning the gap. Germline V gives CDR1 SQVTM, CDR2 ANQGSEA. This specimen comes from a study of PD-1 blockade in classical Hodgkin lymphoma. Study findings and constraints: When set against healthy donors, newly diagnosed patients were reported to show lower baseline TCR diversity.

The chain carries TRBV29-1 and TRBJ2-2; D gene uncertain. This TCR was recovered from a human donor with classical Hodgkin lymphoma. The sequenced sample was peripheral blood mononuclear cells (PBMCs), obtained before the fourth cycle of nivolumab. CDR3 region: CSVSGPNTGELFF. The DNA of the CDR3 is TGCAGCGTTTCAGGCCCGAACACCGGGGAGCTGTTTTTT.